This section outlines one TCR beta chain sequence together with its context. The protocol was immunoSEQ multiplex PCR, while the TCRdb copy is restricted to in-frame clones and leaves out a portion. The repertoire holds approximately 90,000 clones, with roughly 89% as singletons. This specimen comes from a study of blood T cell repertoires in COVID-19. The germline V gene encodes CDR1 SNHLY and CDR2 FYNNEI. The CDR3 runs to 13 residues. Trimming removed 6 bases at V and 4 bases at J, with 13 bases between. Source material: peripheral blood. This TCR was sampled from a man aged 55 to 70 with COVID-19, enrolled during active disease. The J gene is TRBJ2-7, the V gene TRBV2; D is unresolved. CDR3 region: CASSVYQFYEQYF. The CDR3 DNA reads as TGTGCCAGCAGCGTTTACCAGTTTTACGAGCAGTACTTC. Combining the CDR3 with reference TRBV2 and TRBJ2-7 gives the whole variable domain EPEVTQTPSHQVTQMGQEVILRCVPISNHLYFYWYRQILGQKVEFLVSFYNNEISEKSEIFDDQFSVERPDGSNFTLKIRSTKLEDSAMYFCASSVYQFYEQYFGPGTRLTVT.